This TCR beta chain was recovered during a study of cytomegalovirus exposure and HLA in healthy donors. Study-wide results and limits: Per a later analysis, about 15,000 TCR beta sequences showed association with HLA alleles at 0.05 false discovery rate. Most TCR sequences showed up rarely, but some public TCRs showed up in many donors.

This clone has a single count. Its antigen remains unknown. The PCR contained 60 Vbeta and 13 Jbeta primers. Repertoires were generated with immunoSEQ multiplex PCR, while TCRdb's copy carries only in-frame clones and drops some. The sample has about 220,000 clones, 60% to 80% seen once; the top ten hold about 2%. The receptor's source is a male donor in good health and CMV-seronegative. The sequenced sample was PBMCs.

The DNA of the CDR3 is TGTGCCAGCAGCTTTGAGGGTTCGGCCCAGCATTTT. Protein: CASSFEGSAQHF. V is TRBV7-9 and J is TRBJ1-5; D unclear. The ends were cut back, 3 bases at V and 11 bases at J, with 11 bases in the middle. This CDR3 has 12 amino acids. CDR1 and CDR2 (germline): SEHNR, FQNEAQ (reference sequence).